The TCR beta chain under discussion was sequenced for a study of CD8+ T cells in alopecia areata. Findings and caveats of the study: For lesional scalp, especially alopecia totalis/universalis, clonality was higher than in normal scalp. Shared TCR sequences were less clear between patients than in mice, possibly partly from HLA diversity.

In each case, RNA was isolated and then reverse transcribed into cDNA as the sequencing template. Measured with immunoSEQ multiplex PCR; TCRdb has only the in-frame clones, and not every one. This table has around 100,000 clones, approximately 60% appearing once. This clone has ten or more counts. Its target is not known. This CDR3 is built from 14 residues. V usage is TRBV12-2 and J usage is TRBJ1-5. TRBV12-2 is a recognized pseudogene. This TCR derives from a human donor in good health. Sequencing was performed on CD4+ T cells sorted from blood. CDR3 sequence reads: CASRLKGMNQPQHF. CDR3 coding DNA: TGTGCAAGTCGCTTAAAAGGGATGAATCAGCCCCAGCATTTT.